This is a list of T cell receptor beta chains from one sample in a study of CD4 T cells in relation to SARS-CoV-2 and coronaviruses. TCRdb's copy holds only in-frame clones and misses some; the assay was immunoSEQ multiplex PCR. The sample carries approximately 21,000 clones, roughly 76% recorded once. For these TCRs, the target antigens are not known. The sequencing sample was made of CD4+ T cells from PBMCs, cultured in vitro. Receptors were obtained from a human donor in good health. Both conserved end residues are part of each CDR3. A D gene is named only where the DNA matches it firmly. Clone size is given for some rows only: seen once, a few or many times, or a class if the clone is expanded.

J: TRBJ1-5
V: TRBV2
D: .
length: 13
size: .
CDR3: CASTQGIRQPQHF
DNA: TGTGCCAGCACCCAGGGGATCCGTCAGCCCCAGCATTTT

J: TRBJ2-7
V: TRBV11-2
D: .
length: 14
size: few
CDR3: CASSLRSTTYEQYF
DNA: TGTGCCAGCAGCTTAAGATCGACCACCTACGAGCAGTACTTC

J: TRBJ1-5
V: TRBV3-1/TRBV3-2
D: .
length: 12
size: .
CDR3: CASSQGGQPQHF
DNA: TGTGCCAGCAGCCAAGGGGGACAGCCCCAGCATTTT

J: TRBJ1-2
V: TRBV6-5
D: TRBD1
length: 15
size: once
CDR3: CASSSQGAEGYGYTF
DNA: TGTGCCAGCAGTTCCCAGGGGGCTGAGGGCTATGGCTACACCTTC

J: TRBJ1-1
V: TRBV11-2
D: .
length: 14
size: .
CDR3: CASSLVDTRGEAFF
DNA: TGTGCCAGCAGCTTAGTAGACACGAGGGGTGAAGCTTTCTTT

J: TRBJ2-3
V: TRBV7-9
D: .
length: 14
size: .
CDR3: CASSPTGPTDTQYF
DNA: TGTGCCAGCAGCCCTACAGGTCCCACAGATACGCAGTATTTT

J: TRBJ2-7
V: TRBV5-1
D: TRBD1
length: 14
size: .
CDR3: CASSLDRGLEEQYF
DNA: TGCGCCAGCAGCTTGGACAGGGGGCTTGAAGAGCAGTACTTC

J: TRBJ2-7
V: TRBV18
D: TRBD1
length: 17
size: .
CDR3: CASSPPGWGQGSYEQYF
DNA: TGTGCCAGCTCACCACCAGGTTGGGGACAGGGGTCCTACGAGCAGTACTTC

J: TRBJ2-7
V: TRBV5-1
D: TRBD1
length: 14
size: .
CDR3: CASSDRTGGNEQYF
DNA: TGCGCCAGCAGCGATAGGACAGGGGGAAACGAGCAGTACTTC

J: TRBJ1-5
V: TRBV29-1
D: .
length: 12
size: medium-sized
CDR3: CSAGEYSQPQHF
DNA: TGCAGCGCGGGGGAATATAGTCAGCCCCAGCATTTT

J: TRBJ2-1
V: TRBV7-8
D: TRBD2
length: 15
size: once
CDR3: CASTSSGSPYNEQFF
DNA: TGTGCCAGCACCAGTAGCGGGAGCCCCTACAATGAGCAGTTCTTC

J: TRBJ2-3
V: TRBV6-5
D: .
length: 13
size: .
CDR3: CASSTIKGDTQYF
DNA: TGTGCCAGCAGCACGATTAAGGGAGATACGCAGTATTTT

J: TRBJ1-2
V: TRBV7-9
D: .
length: 18
size: .
CDR3: CASSLVAPPRRVQHGYTF
DNA: TGTGCCAGCAGCTTAGTCGCCCCCCCCCGACGCGTCCAGCATGGCTACACCTTC

J: TRBJ2-5
V: TRBV3-1/TRBV3-2
D: .
length: 15
size: .
CDR3: CASSQDRRRLGTQYF
DNA: TGTGCCAGCAGCCAAGACAGACGGCGATTGGGGACCCAGTACTTC

J: TRBJ2-7
V: TRBV6-2/TRBV6-3
D: TRBD2
length: 20
size: once
CDR3: CASSYTPLTPGLAGGHEQYF
DNA: TGTGCCAGCAGTTACACCCCACTCACACCTGGACTAGCGGGAGGACACGAGCAGTACTTC

J: TRBJ2-7
V: TRBV29-1
D: .
length: 13
size: .
CDR3: CSVEAAGSYEQYF
DNA: TGCAGCGTTGAAGCGGCGGGGTCCTACGAGCAGTACTTC

J: TRBJ2-5
V: TRBV19
D: .
length: 13
size: .
CDR3: CASSIGRKGTQYF
DNA: TGTGCCAGTAGTATAGGCCGGAAGGGGACCCAGTACTTC

J: TRBJ2-3
V: TRBV9
D: .
length: 12
size: .
CDR3: CASSERENTQYF
DNA: TGTGCCAGCAGCGAGAGGGAGAATACGCAGTATTTT

J: TRBJ2-1
V: TRBV7-2
D: TRBD1
length: 15
size: few
CDR3: CASSLEGQGYNEQFF
DNA: TGTGCCAGCAGCTTAGAAGGACAGGGATACAATGAGCAGTTCTTC

J: TRBJ1-5
V: TRBV19
D: .
length: 14
size: few
CDR3: CASSIQQGYQPQHF
DNA: TGTGCCAGTAGTATCCAACAGGGATACCAGCCCCAGCATTTT

J: TRBJ2-5
V: TRBV19
D: .
length: 13
size: .
CDR3: CASSPGTPETQYF
DNA: TGTGCCAGTAGTCCCGGGACACCGGAGACCCAGTACTTC

J: TRBJ1-5
V: TRBV7-3
D: .
length: 13
size: few
CDR3: CASSLQERQPQHF
DNA: TGTGCCAGCAGCTTACAGGAGAGGCAGCCCCAGCATTTT

J: TRBJ2-1
V: TRBV3-1/TRBV3-2
D: TRBD2
length: 16
size: .
CDR3: CASSQGLGGAYNEQFF
DNA: TGTGCCAGCAGCCAAGGTCTCGGGGGGGCCTACAATGAGCAGTTCTTC

J: TRBJ1-6
V: TRBV9
D: .
length: 17
size: .
CDR3: CASSVGSTSSYNSPLHF
DNA: TGTGCCAGCAGCGTCGGATCCACCAGCTCCTATAATTCACCCCTCCACTTT

J: TRBJ1-5
V: TRBV2
D: .
length: 13
size: few
CDR3: CASKGPINQPQHF
DNA: TGTGCCAGCAAAGGGCCCATCAATCAGCCCCAGCATTTT

J: TRBJ2-1
V: TRBV30
D: .
length: 13
size: .
CDR3: CAWAESSYNEQFF
DNA: TGTGCCTGGGCAGAAAGCTCCTACAATGAGCAGTTCTTC

J: TRBJ2-3
V: TRBV27
D: .
length: 14
size: .
CDR3: CASSSWGVTDTQYF
DNA: TGTGCCAGCAGTTCATGGGGAGTCACAGATACGCAGTATTTT

J: TRBJ1-5
V: TRBV7-9
D: .
length: 13
size: few
CDR3: CASSPSQDQPQHF
DNA: TGTGCCAGCAGCCCCTCCCAGGATCAGCCCCAGCATTTT

J: TRBJ1-3
V: TRBV6-5
D: .
length: 15
size: .
CDR3: CASSTYGGSGNTIYF
DNA: TGTGCCAGCAGTACGTATGGAGGATCTGGAAACACCATATATTTT

J: TRBJ2-5
V: TRBV11-2
D: TRBD2
length: 14
size: .
CDR3: CASSFLTGGETQYF
DNA: TGTGCCAGCAGCTTTTTAACGGGGGGAGAGACCCAGTACTTC

J: TRBJ1-4
V: TRBV5-6
D: TRBD1
length: 16
size: .
CDR3: CASSLGDRETNEKLFF
DNA: TGTGCCAGCAGCTTGGGGGACAGGGAAACTAATGAAAAACTGTTTTTT

J: TRBJ2-7
V: TRBV29-1
D: .
length: 12
size: .
CDR3: CSVEDGGYEQYF
DNA: TGCAGCGTTGAAGATGGGGGCTACGAGCAGTACTTC

J: TRBJ1-3
V: TRBV2
D: .
length: 14
size: .
CDR3: CASSEPRAGNTIYF
DNA: TGTGCCAGCAGTGAACCCAGGGCTGGAAACACCATATATTTT

J: TRBJ1-6
V: TRBV27
D: TRBD1
length: 16
size: .
CDR3: CASSYLPGTGKSPLHF
DNA: TGTGCCAGCAGTTACCTACCTGGGACAGGAAAGTCACCCCTCCACTTT

J: TRBJ1-4
V: TRBV5-1
D: TRBD1
length: 14
size: once
CDR3: CASSSSGGHEKLFF
DNA: TGCGCCAGCAGCTCCTCAGGGGGCCATGAAAAACTGTTTTTT

J: TRBJ1-1
V: TRBV7-2
D: .
length: 14
size: .
CDR3: CASSLGEVNTEAFF
DNA: TGTGCCAGCAGCTTAGGGGAAGTGAACACTGAAGCTTTCTTT

J: TRBJ2-5
V: TRBV30
D: TRBD2
length: 17
size: .
CDR3: CAWSEASGSQYQETQYF
DNA: TGTGCCTGGAGTGAGGCTAGCGGGAGTCAGTACCAAGAGACCCAGTACTTC